A single sample gave rise to the 32 T cell receptor beta chains below, sequenced in a study of regulatory T cells in long-lasting Graves disease. Specified time point: newly diagnosed GD, antithyroid drugs for less than 3 months. RNA from PBMCs was the source of the TCR library. The TCR beta library used iRepertoire HTBI primers with Arm-PCR amplification of CDR3. TCRdb itself ran the multiplex PCR reads through MiXCR, one entry per CDR3 protein. The sample holds 500,000 to 700,000 distinct CDR3 sequences; around 15% are singletons and the top ten take 15% to 20%. These records were also assigned to another study, of T cells in Graves' hyperthyroidism and ophthalmopathy.

The source was peripheral blood mononuclear cells (PBMCs), collected at new diagnosis, from a patient treated with antithyroid drugs. These receptors all stem from a woman in her 30s with Graves disease.

This clonotype was counted ten times or more. V and J are TRBV20-1 and TRBJ1-1; the D is unclear. The ends were cut back, 6 bases at V and 4 bases at J, with 21 bases in the middle. Germline CDR1 DFQATT, CDR2 SNEGSKA (reference sequence). The CDR3 totals 15 residues. The CDR3, as DNA: TGCAGTGCGCTGCCACAGACTCGCCTGGGCACTGAAGCTTTCTTT. Translated, it gives CSALPQTRLGTEAFF.

This clonotype was seen many times. The genes are TRBV20-1 and TRBJ1-1; 7 nucleotides line up with TRBD1. V shed 0 bases and J 4 bases; nucleotides not matched to a gene: 5. Looked up from germline, CDR1 is DFQATT and CDR2 is SNEGSKA (reference sequence). CDR3 length: 14 amino acids. CDR3 sequence (DNA): TGCAGTGCTAGAGATGGGACAGCCCCCACTGAAGCTTTCTTT. Amino acid sequence: CSARDGTAPTEAFF.

At least ten counts were recorded for this clonotype. The J gene is TRBJ1-2, the V gene TRBV28; TRBD1 matches 8 bases. Germline CDR1 and CDR2: MDHEN and SYDVKM. V was pared by 10 bases and J by 0 bases, with 4 bases of the junction left unmatched. The CDR3 is 13 amino acids. CDR3: CATWTGTNYGYTF. DNA for the CDR3: TGTGCCACCTGGACAGGGACTAACTATGGCTACACCTTC.

This clonotype occurred many times. The chain is built from TRBV2 and TRBJ2-1, with D possibly TRBD2 on 6 matching bases. Trimming left V 3 bases short and J 9 bases short, with 6 bases between. Germline loops: CDR1 SNHLY, CDR2 FYNNEI. The CDR3 has 11 amino acids. In nucleotides, the CDR3 is TGTGCCAGCAGTGAGGAGGGTGAGCAGTTCTTC. Translation: CASSEEGEQFF.

The table lists this clonotype with a few counts. J is TRBJ2-6 and V is TRBV20-1; possibly TRBD1 or TRBD2 for D (7 bases each). CDR3 size: 19 residues. Looked up from germline, CDR1 is DFQATT and CDR2 is SNEGSKA (reference sequence). V was pared by 6 bases and J by 0 bases, with 24 bases between. In nucleotides, the CDR3 is TGCAGTGCCAGATGGGCAGGGAGGGGGCCTTTCTCTGGGGCCAACGTCCTGACTTTC. It translates to CSARWAGRGPFSGANVLTF.

This chain links TRBV7-9 with TRBJ2-6, with 9 bases lining up with TRBD1. Germline CDR1 and CDR2: SEHNR and FQNEAQ (reference sequence). J lost 4 bases, V lost 5 bases, and 15 bases had no gene match. The CDR3 extends over 19 amino acids. In DNA form, the CDR3 reads TGTGCCAGCAGCGGCAACCGGGACAGGGATTACGTGGGGGCCAACGTCCTGACTTTC. Translating it yields CASSGNRDRDYVGANVLTF.

J is TRBJ1-5 and V is TRBV7-6; D is unresolved. Trimming stripped 3 bases from V and 2 bases from J, with 11 bases between. The CDR3 has 15 residues. The germline CDR1 and CDR2 sequences are SGHVS and FNYEAQ. CDR3 bases: TGTGCCAGCAGCTTGGCGGATGTAGGCAATCAGCCCCAGCATTTT. As protein: CASSLADVGNQPQHF.

This clonotype was picked up many times. The chain couples TRBV28 to TRBJ1-4; 7 nucleotides agree with TRBD1. The CDR3 length is 17 residues. Germline CDR1 MDHEN, CDR2 SYDVKM. V lost 6 bases, J lost 3 bases, and 13 bases stayed unmatched. The CDR3 DNA sequence: TGTGCCAGCAGCCTGGACAGGCCTCCGGTAGCTAATGAAAAACTGTTTTTT. The encoded protein is CASSLDRPPVANEKLFF.

This clonotype was recorded many times. This chain connects TRBV3-1 to TRBJ2-5; no clear D gene. The CDR3 runs 15 residues. Germline CDR1 LGHDT, CDR2 YNNKEL (reference sequence). The ends were cut back, 0 bases at V and 5 bases at J, with 13 bases in the middle. The CDR3: CASSQEPGGRETQYF. The DNA for the CDR3 is TGTGCCAGCAGCCAAGAACCGGGCGGCCGGGAGACCCAGTACTTC.

This clonotype appeared a few times. V is TRBV3-1 and J is TRBJ2-1; 10 bases are shared with TRBD2. Germline assignment: CDR1 LGHDT and CDR2 YNNKEL (reference sequence). The CDR3 runs to 17 residues. With 5 bases clipped from V and 6 bases from J, the junction kept 13 bases outside the gene matches. The CDR3 sequence: CASSSLLAGNKFNEQFF. The CDR3 DNA is TGTGCCAGCAGCAGCCTACTAGCGGGAAACAAGTTCAATGAGCAGTTCTTC.

This sequence joins TRBV6-5 and TRBJ2-5; TRBD2 matches 7 bases. V was clipped by 4 bases and J by 4 bases; unmatched bases: 0. Germline V gives CDR1 MNHEY, CDR2 SVGAGI. CDR3 length equals 12 residues. The CDR3 DNA reads TGTGCCAGCAGTTGGGAGGGAGAGACCCAGTACTTC. Translating it yields CASSWEGETQYF.

This chain links TRBV13 with TRBJ1-2, with 12 bases aligning to TRBD1. CDR3 length equals 18 residues. Unmatched junction bases numbered 11, after V lost 4 bases and J lost 2 bases. CDR1 is PRHDT, CDR2 FYEKMQ, per germline (reference sequence). CDR3 sequence (DNA): TGTGCCAGCAGCTGGCTACTCGGGACAGGGGGCAACAACTATGGCTACACCTTC. Protein: CASSWLLGTGGNNYGYTF.

This clonotype turned up a few times. This chain connects TRBV6-9 to TRBJ2-7; perhaps TRBD2 as D (6 bases). This CDR3 comprises 17 residues. Germline-derived CDR1 and CDR2 are MNHGY and SVAAGI. V lost 3 bases and J lost 3, with 21 bases in between. The CDR3 loop is CASSYSVIGGWGYEQYF. The DNA of the CDR3 is TGTGCCAGCAGTTACTCAGTGATCGGGGGATGGGGCTACGAGCAGTACTTC.

The chain employs TRBV29-1 and TRBJ2-2; D gene ambiguous. Trimming took 5 bases from V and 4 from J, leaving 8 bases between them. The germline V gene encodes CDR1 SQVTM and CDR2 ANQGSEA. The CDR3 extends over 12 amino acids. Here the CDR3 DNA reads TGCAGCGTTCTCCGGAGCACCGGGGAGCTGTTTTTT. Amino acids: CSVLRSTGELFF.

This clonotype was seen repeatedly, ten times or more. The chain carries TRBV28 and TRBJ1-1, with TRBD1 matching 9 bases. The CDR3 is made up of 15 amino acids. Germline CDR1 MDHEN, CDR2 SYDVKM. V was pared by 10 bases and J by 3 bases, with 12 bases of the junction left unmatched. The CDR3 DNA is TGTGCCACATACAGGGGGCGGATTGGGGACACTGAAGCTTTCTTT. It yields the protein CATYRGRIGDTEAFF.

This chain connects TRBV20-1 to TRBJ2-1; the D is unclear. The CDR3 consists of 11 residues. Germline values: CDR1 DFQATT, CDR2 SNEGSKA (reference sequence). V was cut by 5 bases and J by 9 bases, with 11 bases left in between. The CDR3 DNA follows: TGCAGTGCTGTCCGTATCAGTGAGCAGTTCTTC. Residues: CSAVRISEQFF.

This clonotype came up many times. The chain recombines TRBV12-3 or TRBV12-4 with TRBJ2-7; 13 bases align to TRBD2. The ends lost 6 bases at V and 5 bases at J; junction bases unmatched: 7. This CDR3 has 15 residues. The CDR3 sequence: CASSSPGLAGNEQYF. In DNA, the CDR3 is TGTGCCAGCAGCTCCCCGGGACTAGCGGGAAACGAGCAGTACTTC.

This clonotype showed up just a few times. This chain connects TRBV5-1 to TRBJ1-5; D not certain. From germline, CDR1 is SGHRS and CDR2 YFSETQ. This CDR3 spans 14 amino acids. V was cut by 0 bases and J by 7 bases, with 11 bases left in between. In DNA, the CDR3 is TGCGCCAGCAGCTTGGAAGGTTTGGGGCAGCCCCAGCATTTT. This encodes CASSLEGLGQPQHF.

The genes are TRBV28 and TRBJ2-7; possibly TRBD2 for D (6 bases). CDR3 size: 12 residues. Germline CDR1 is MDHEN and CDR2 is SYDVKM. Trimming took off 5 bases at V and 4 bases at J, with 9 bases between the two ends. In DNA, the CDR3 is TGTGCCAGCAGTGGGGACTGGTACGAGCAGTACTTC. It codes for CASSGDWYEQYF. The full variable domain, with the rest looked up from reference TRBV28 and TRBJ2-7, is DVKVTQSSRYLVKRTGEKVFLECVQDMDHENMFWYRQDPGLGLRLIYFSYDVKMKEKGDIPEGYSVSREKKERFSLILESASTNQTSMYLCASSGDWYEQYFGPGTRLTVT.

The table lists this clonotype with a few counts. This chain links TRBV5-1 with TRBJ2-3; TRBD2 matches at 7 bases. The CDR3 sequence is 15 residues long. Looked up from germline, CDR1 is SGHRS and CDR2 is YFSETQ. The junction had 11 bases not matched to a gene; V was cut back by 5 bases and J by 5 bases. CDR3 protein: CASSRMAGVGDTQYF. CDR3 DNA sequence: TGCGCCAGCAGTAGGATGGCGGGAGTTGGAGATACGCAGTATTTT.

There are many counts of this clonotype. The rearrangement links TRBV3-1 to TRBJ1-6; D might be TRBD1 (5 bases). Looked up from germline, CDR1 is LGHDT and CDR2 is YNNKEL (reference sequence). The germline V and J ends were trimmed by 3 bases and 10 bases, with 13 bases remaining between them. The CDR3 spans 14 residues. CDR3 bases: TGTGCCAGCAGCCATGAAGGGGACTACTCACCCCTCCACTTT. The encoded protein is CASSHEGDYSPLHF.

In this sample, this clonotype turned up many times. The CDR3 bases are TGTGCCAGCAGTCCGTGGGGACATCGCGAAGCTTTCTTT. Protein sequence: CASSPWGHREAFF. The rearrangement links TRBV28 to TRBJ1-1, with D perhaps matching TRBD1 (6 bases). Trimming took 5 bases from V and 8 from J, leaving 15 bases between them. Per germline, CDR1 MDHEN and CDR2 SYDVKM. This CDR3 comprises 13 residues.

This clonotype came up once. The rearrangement links TRBV27 to TRBJ2-7, with 9 positions matching TRBD2. V lost 3 bases and J lost 3; bases outside the gene matches: 9. The CDR3 is made up of 16 amino acids. Per germline, CDR1 MNHEY and CDR2 SMNVEV (reference sequence). Here the CDR3 reads CASSFAGGTYNYEQYF. CDR3 sequence (DNA): TGTGCCAGCAGTTTCGCGGGAGGGACCTATAACTACGAGCAGTACTTC.

This clonotype was seen many times. The chain couples TRBV27 to TRBJ1-2, with D uncertain. CDR1 is MNHEY, CDR2 SMNVEV, per germline (reference sequence). This CDR3 contains 15 residues. V shed 5 bases and J shed 4 bases, with 17 bases lying between them. CDR3 DNA sequence: TGTGCCAGCAGTCGTTACAGAGACCCAAGCTATGGCTACACCTTC. Its translation: CASSRYRDPSYGYTF.

This clonotype was observed a handful of times. This rearrangement joins TRBV11-3 to TRBJ2-3, with D tentatively TRBD2 (6 bases). The CDR3 spans 16 residues. CDR1 and CDR2 from the germline V gene are SGHNT and YENEEA. V lost 4 bases, J lost 5 bases, and 19 bases lay in between. The DNA for the CDR3 is TGTGCCAGCAGCTACGGCGGGCGGAGGGGCGGAGATACGCAGTATTTT. Translating it yields CASSYGGRRGGDTQYF.

Ten or more counts support this clonotype. The V gene is TRBV12-3 or TRBV12-4, the J gene TRBJ2-1, with 7 nucleotides matching TRBD2. The V gene end was trimmed by 1 base and the J gene end by 7 bases; junction bases not matched to a gene: 16. CDR3 length: 18 residues. In nucleotides, the CDR3 is TGTGCCAGCAGTTTAGGCTCGGCTAGCGGAGGAAAAAGGAATGAGCAGTTCTTC. It codes for CASSLGSASGGKRNEQFF.

V is TRBV20-1 and J is TRBJ1-5; 7 bases map to TRBD1. The CDR3 contains 17 residues. J was trimmed by 0 bases and V by 6 bases; bases with no gene match: 14. Germline CDR1 DFQATT, CDR2 SNEGSKA (reference sequence). The DNA of the CDR3 is TGCAGTGCCCGGGACAGAGTGGCGGATTATAGCAATCAGCCCCAGCATTTT. It translates to CSARDRVADYSNQPQHF.

CDR3 nucleotides: TGTGCCAGCAGCACTGGATATTTTGATCGGGACTCCTACAATGAGCAGTTCTTC. It codes for CASSTGYFDRDSYNEQFF. The rearrangement uses TRBV3-1 and TRBJ2-1, with a weak D call TRBD2 (5 bases). Germline CDR1 and CDR2: LGHDT and YNNKEL (reference sequence). Trimming took off 5 bases at V and 0 bases at J, with 20 bases between the two ends. The CDR3 consists of 18 residues.

In this sample, this clonotype turned up many times. The chain employs TRBV7-2 and TRBJ2-2, with 7 nucleotides matching TRBD2. This CDR3 is 20 amino acids long. The trim removed 4 bases at V and 2 bases at J, leaving 19 bases unmatched. Germline-derived CDR1 and CDR2 are SGHTA and FQGNSA. This CDR3 is CASSWAPWEGRHLNTGELFF. CDR3 DNA: TGTGCCAGCAGCTGGGCTCCATGGGAGGGACGACACCTTAACACCGGGGAGCTGTTTTTT. The full variable domain, completed using reference TRBV7-2 and TRBJ2-2, is GAGVSQSPSNKVTEKGKDVELRCDPISGHTALYWYRQSLGQGLEFLIYFQGNSAPDKSGLPSDRFSAERTGGSVSTLTIQRTQQEDSAVYLCASSWAPWEGRHLNTGELFFGEGSRLTVL.

In this sample, this clonotype turned up a few times. The chain recombines TRBV19 with TRBJ2-2, with a weak D call TRBD2 (6 bases). The CDR3 consists of 16 residues. V was pared by 3 bases and J by 3 bases, with 14 bases between. CDR1 and CDR2 from the germline V gene are LNHDA and SQIVND (reference sequence). DNA for the CDR3: TGTGCCAGTAGTATGCGGGGTAGCGGTTACACCGGGGAGCTGTTTTTT. Translated, it gives CASSMRGSGYTGELFF.

Ten or more counts support this clonotype. This chain joins TRBV10-3 and TRBJ1-4, with D possibly matching TRBD1 (5 bases). V was shortened by 3 bases and J by 8 bases, with 13 bases between the two germline ends. CDR3 length: 14 residues. Germline V gene data show CDR1 as ENHRY and CDR2 as SYGVKD. The CDR3 nucleotides are TGTGCCATCAGTGACACCGGGACGGACGAAAAACTGTTTTTT. Amino acids: CAISDTGTDEKLFF.

In the case of this clonotype: One junction end disagrees with the germline gene, perhaps due to a read error. The chain uses TRBV6-2 or TRBV6-3 and TRBJ2-1; 15 bases are a match to TRBD2. Germline V gene sequence: CDR1 MNHEY, CDR2 SVGEGT. The CDR3 has 19 amino acids. The CDR3 reads CASSGPGTSGRPSHNEQFF. The CDR3 bases are TGTGCCAGCAGTGGCCCCGGGACTAGCGGGAGGCCCTCCCACAATGAGCAGTTCTTC.